The subject of this entry is one T cell receptor beta chain. Its specificity is unknown. Unique molecular identifiers were used to barcode this TCRbeta library. Via MiXCR, TCRdb re-called the PCR reads, giving one row per CDR3 protein. The sample lists just under 350,000 distinct CDR3 sequences, roughly 17% occurring once. This specimen belongs to a study of T-cell reconstitution after alpha-beta-depleted transplantation in children. Whole-study findings and limits: At day 60, the high TCRbeta diversity found in some patients originated from recipient T cells and thymic progenitors that had survived. Several hundred graft clones that had expanded were reportedly the source of alpha-beta T cells about two months after transplant. T-cell counts and diversity at one year following transplant were attributed mainly to newly produced T cells.

CDR1 is KGHDR and CDR2 is SFDVKD in the germline V gene. V lost 5 bases, J lost 4 bases, and 6 bases stayed unmatched. The CDR3 totals 15 residues. The sequencing here drew on PBMCs, mostly from graft donor cells, taken 360 days after TCRalphabeta/CD19-depleted stem cell transplant. This clonotype originated in a male patient between 2 and 15 years old who had a stem cell transplant for acute lymphoblastic leukemia, so the T cells may come from the graft donor. The rearrangement links TRBV24-1 to TRBJ2-1; 8 nucleotides line up with TRBD2. The CDR3 protein is CATSGTSGDYNEQFF. The CDR3 region has the DNA TGTGCCACCAGTGGTACTAGCGGAGATTACAATGAGCAGTTCTTC.